These T cell receptor beta chains were read from a single sample in a study of T cells in localized non-small cell lung cancer. The protocol was immunoSEQ multiplex PCR, while the TCRdb copy is restricted to in-frame clones and leaves out a portion. Counted here are 70,000 to 80,000 clones, about 88% occurring once; the ten biggest clones make up roughly 19%. Specimen: peripheral blood, collected before any cancer treatment. The receptors were gathered from a woman aged 35 to 70 with stage I squamous cell lung carcinoma. Each CDR3 is given without its conserved first and last residue. Expanded clones get a size class; other rows say once, few or many, or leave the size out.

>13|once|TRBV5-4|TRBJ1-3
ASSFPQGSGNTIY
>12|once|TRBV30|TRBJ2-7
AWRYRNRGYEQY
>12|few|TRBV11-2|TRBJ1-2
ASSSFDRAYGYT
>13|-|TRBV5-6|TRBJ1-4
ASSSGGLPNEKLF
>15|-|TRBV18|TRBJ2-7
ASSLSTALTSSYEQY
>13|-|TRBV10-1|TRBJ2-1
ASSDRVSSYNEQF
>13|few|TRBV7-2|TRBJ2-1
ASSLAKGGYNEQF
>12|-|TRBV9|TRBJ1-2
ASSVEPSAYGYT
>14|-|TRBV5-4|TRBJ2-3
ASSLRLTGGTDTQY
>13|-|TRBV25-1|TRBJ1-1
ASSERGRMNTEAF
>12|-|TRBV14|TRBJ1-2
ASSQGQGARGYT
>11|-|TRBV6-5|TRBJ2-2
ASTGTGDWELF
>14|-|TRBV7-6|TRBJ1-5
ASSLEGGGWDQPQH
>16|-|TRBV4-2|TRBJ2-5
ASSLRTSGGAGAETQY
>14|-|TRBV18|TRBJ2-2
ASSPRLATFTGELF
>11|-|TRBV30|TRBJ2-1
AWSSRVGNEQF
>11|-|TRBV6-1|TRBJ1-1
ASEIFGFTEAF
>11|-|TRBV6-5|TRBJ1-1
ASSYSRSGEAF
>9|-|TRBV14|TRBJ1-1
ASSKGPQAF
>12|-|TRBV5-1|TRBJ1-1
ASSLERLNTEAF
>10|-|TRBV6-5|TRBJ2-7
ASTTGPYEQY
>11|-|TRBV29-1|TRBJ2-3
SVGQGQTDTQY
>10|-|TRBV11-2|TRBJ2-2
ATHGGTGELF
>15|-|TRBV11-3|TRBJ2-3
ASSLGTGGPSTDTQY
>12|-|TRBV5-4|TRBJ1-2
ASSFGGETLGYT
>11|-|TRBV5-5|TRBJ2-7
ASSSAGGYEQY
>14|-|TRBV11-2|TRBJ1-2
ASSPGPGQALKGYT
>13|-|TRBV5-1|TRBJ1-1
ASSLVPGEGTEAF
>13|-|TRBV6-6|TRBJ2-3
ASSDQGASTDTQY
>11|-|TRBV10-3|TRBJ2-3
AIRGESEDTQY
>11|-|TRBV19|TRBJ1-6
ASQQGANSPLH
>13|-|TRBV19|TRBJ2-2
ASSNPAPRGGELF
>11|-|TRBV11-2|TRBJ1-1
ASSWGKSTEAF
>14|-|TRBV2|TRBJ2-2
ASSGLGTANTGELF
>14|-|TRBV4-2|TRBJ2-1
ASSQDRAGGYNEQF
>12|-|TRBV6-5|TRBJ1-2
ASRDRGPVYGYT
>14|-|TRBV7-9|TRBJ1-2
ASSLAGRMTAIGYT
>9|-|TRBV5-6|TRBJ1-1
ASSYARDAF
>13|-|TRBV5-1|TRBJ1-6
ASSPSITGNSPLH
>14|-|TRBV6-5|TRBJ2-2
ASSYSGGRGGGELF
>12|-|TRBV5-5|TRBJ2-5
ASSVPGQGETQY
>12|-|TRBV5-1|TRBJ1-2
ASSLDSGTYGYT
>12|-|TRBV2|TRBJ1-3
ASSIGQLGNTIY
>13|-|TRBV4-2|TRBJ2-1
ASSQVSSSYNEQF